The 27 T cell receptor beta chains reported below all come from one sample, sequenced in a study of vaccination and CD4 T cells after COVID-19. Sequencing of DNA taken from cultured CD4+ T cells relied on the Oncomine TCR Beta short-read assay. TCRdb fed the PCR reads into MiXCR, producing one record per CDR3 protein. The profile shows about 11,000 distinct CDR3 sequences, around 26% of them singletons. Their antigens are not known. Treatment described: approximately 9-day PBMC culture with coronavirus spike peptide pools or control peptides (ViraFEST assay). The sequenced sample consisted of cultured CD4+ T cells from blood. The receptors shown here come from a human donor with COVID-19.

The rearrangement links TRBV11-3 to TRBJ2-3; D remains unclear. Germline values: CDR1 SGHNT, CDR2 YENEEA. The CDR3 runs 17 residues. V lost 2 bases, J lost 1 base, and 16 bases lay in between. Written as DNA, the CDR3 is TGTGCCAGCAGCTTACCCGCCGGAAGAAAGGGCACAGATACGCAGTATTTT. Translating gives CASSLPAGRKGTDTQYF.

The chain employs TRBV10-3 and TRBJ1-6, with D tentatively TRBD1 (6 bases). The CDR3 is made up of 13 amino acids. The ends were cut back, 11 bases at V and 5 bases at J, with 13 bases in the middle. Germline V gene lookup returns CDR1 ENHRY and CDR2 SYGVKD. The CDR3 sequence is CAARTENNSPLHF. Here the CDR3 DNA reads TGTGCCGCCCGGACAGAGAATAATTCACCCCTCCACTTT.

The chain joins TRBV7-2 to TRBJ2-7; unclear D gene. The CDR3 runs to 11 residues. Trimming stripped 8 bases from V and 6 bases from J, with 11 bases between. Germline V gene sequence: CDR1 SGHTA, CDR2 FQGNSA. The CDR3 is CASGPGREQYF. CDR3 nucleotide sequence: TGTGCCAGCGGCCCAGGACGCGAGCAGTACTTC.

Here the CDR3 DNA reads TGCGCCAGCAGCTCAGCGGGGACCAATGCCTACGAGCAGTACTTC. It translates to CASSSAGTNAYEQYF. This chain connects TRBV5-1 to TRBJ2-7; 7 positions match TRBD2. The CDR3 runs 15 residues. Per germline, CDR1 SGHRS and CDR2 YFSETQ. Trimming at V came to 3 bases and at J to 2 bases, leaving 8 bases not matched to a gene.

This clonotype was counted only a few times. The CDR3 loop is CSARVNRANTEAFF. As DNA, the CDR3 is TGCAGTGCTAGAGTTAACAGGGCGAACACTGAAGCTTTCTTT. The V and J genes are TRBV20-1 and TRBJ1-1; possibly TRBD1 for D (6 bases). Germline-derived CDR1 and CDR2 are DFQATT and SNEGSKA (reference sequence). This CDR3 is built from 14 residues. V lost 1 base and J 1 base, leaving 10 bases between the germline ends.

The V and J genes are TRBV24-1 and TRBJ2-7; TRBD1 aligns across 7 bases. In germline, CDR1 is KGHDR, CDR2 SFDVKD. V gave up 6 bases and J gave up 5 bases; unmatched junction bases: 9. There are 14 residues in the CDR3. The CDR3 bases are TGTGCCACCAGTAGGGCAGGGGGTAATCACGAGCAGTACTTC. This codes for CATSRAGGNHEQYF.

This sequence joins TRBV20-1 and TRBJ2-5; 13 bases match TRBD2. The CDR3 runs 16 residues. V trimming: 2 bases; J trimming: 2 bases; junction bases outside the gene matches: 5. Germline CDR1 and CDR2: DFQATT and SNEGSKA (reference sequence). The CDR3 DNA sequence: TGCAGTGCTAGACGGGGACTAGCGGGGAATCAAGAGACCCAGTACTTC. Amino acids: CSARRGLAGNQETQYF.

This chain connects TRBV28 to TRBJ2-1, with 8 bases fitting TRBD2. Trimming at V came to 6 bases and at J to 2 bases, leaving 3 bases not matched to a gene. Germline V CDR1 and CDR2: MDHEN, SYDVKM. This CDR3 is built from 14 residues. CDR3 sequence (DNA): TGTGCCAGCAGGAGCGGGGGAACCTACAATGAGCAGTTCTTC. Translated, it gives CASRSGGTYNEQFF.

CDR3 in DNA: TGTGCCAGCAGCCTGGCCGGGACAGTGAGGCCGTACACCTTC. This translates into CASSLAGTVRPYTF. This chain joins TRBV14 and TRBJ1-2; 7 nucleotides agree with TRBD1. V lost 4 bases to trimming and J lost 11 bases; unmatched junction nucleotides: 13. The CDR3 runs 14 residues. The germline CDR1 and CDR2 sequences are SGHDN and FVKESK.

This chain uses TRBV5-4 with TRBJ2-1; 8 positions match TRBD2. The CDR3 has 15 residues. Germline values: CDR1 SGHNT, CDR2 YYREEE (reference sequence). Germline trimming cut 4 bases from V and 1 base from J; bases unmatched to any gene: 4. The CDR3 bases are TGTGCCAGCAGCCGGGGGGGAGGATCCTACAATGAGCAGTTCTTC. Protein: CASSRGGGSYNEQFF.

V is TRBV19 and J is TRBJ1-1; D gene unclear. Trimming removed 5 bases at V and 3 bases at J, with 16 bases between. The CDR3 is 15 amino acids. CDR1 is LNHDA and CDR2 is SQIVND in the germline V gene (reference sequence). The CDR3, as DNA: TGTGCCAGTAGTTTTGGAAGGCGCGCGGACACTGAAGCTTTCTTT. Residues: CASSFGRRADTEAFF.

This clonotype has a handful of counts. The chain is built from TRBV25-1 and TRBJ1-2; 7 bases align to TRBD1. The CDR3 extends over 16 amino acids. Unmatched junction bases numbered 12, after V lost 3 bases and J lost 5 bases. Looked up from germline, CDR1 is MGHDK and CDR2 is SYGVNS. The CDR3 reads CASSDGRRQGAYGYTF. In nucleotides, the CDR3 is TGTGCCAGCAGTGACGGACGAAGACAGGGAGCTTATGGCTACACCTTC.

The genes are TRBV6-1 and TRBJ1-1; a possible D gene is TRBD1 (6 bases). Germline CDR1 reads MNHNS; CDR2 reads SASEGT. The CDR3 contains 15 residues. Trimming stripped 6 bases from V and 1 base from J, with 15 bases between. The CDR3 loop reads CASRNLGQPNTEAFF. CDR3 coding DNA: TGTGCCAGCAGGAACCTAGGACAGCCGAACACTGAAGCTTTCTTT.

The chain links TRBV20-1 to TRBJ1-5; D uncertain. The ends were cut back, 0 bases at V and 7 bases at J, with 4 bases in the middle. The CDR3 runs 11 residues. From germline, CDR1 is DFQATT and CDR2 SNEGSKA (reference sequence). CDR3 amino acids: CSARDHQPQHF. The CDR3 nucleotides read TGCAGTGCTAGAGATCACCAGCCCCAGCATTTT.

Points on this clonotype: One end of the junction fails to match germline, which may point to a read error. The chain is built from TRBV7-7 and TRBJ2-5, with 9 bases lining up with TRBD2. CDR1 and CDR2 (germline): SSHAT, FNYEAQ (reference sequence). The CDR3 consists of 15 residues. The CDR3: CASSGGTELYQTQYF. The CDR3 DNA sequence: TGTGCTAGCAGCGGGGGGACAGAGCTCTATCAGACCCAGTACTTC.

This chain links TRBV20-1 with TRBJ2-7; TRBD1 matches at 9 bases. After removal of 0 bases from V and 3 bases from J, the junction contained 18 bases not matched to a gene. The CDR3 runs 19 residues. Germline V gene sequence: CDR1 DFQATT, CDR2 SNEGSKA (reference sequence). The CDR3 loop is CSARDLGQGVGALNYEQYF. The CDR3 nucleotides read TGCAGTGCTAGAGACCTGGGACAGGGTGTGGGGGCCCTAAACTACGAGCAGTACTTC.

The gene calls are TRBV19 and TRBJ2-1, with 7 bases lining up with TRBD2. J was trimmed by 6 bases and V by 5 bases; bases with no gene match: 16. The germline CDR1 and CDR2 sequences are LNHDA and SQIVND (reference sequence). The CDR3 has 17 residues. CDR3 nucleotide sequence: TGTGCCAGTAGTGTTGCCTCTAGCGGAGGATGGGCCAATGAGCAGTTCTTC. Translating gives CASSVASSGGWANEQFF.

The chain links TRBV7-2 to TRBJ2-3, with D perhaps TRBD2 (7 bases). Trimming took 5 bases from V and 2 from J, leaving 14 bases between them. The CDR3 is 15 amino acids. Per the germline V gene, CDR1 is SGHTA and CDR2 is FQGNSA. The CDR3 protein is CASSLLGGPTDTQYF. CDR3 coding DNA: TGTGCCAGCAGCCTACTGGGGGGGCCCACAGATACGCAGTATTTT.

This clonotype was counted between two and nine times. This chain uses TRBV20-1 with TRBJ1-1; 9 nucleotides line up with TRBD1. The CDR3 has 13 amino acids. CDR1 DFQATT and CDR2 SNEGSKA come from the germline V gene (reference sequence). V shed 5 bases, J shed 12 bases, and the junction held 13 bases outside the gene matches. The CDR3 protein is CSALKPGQGTTFF. The CDR3 DNA reads as TGCAGTGCTTTAAAACCGGGACAGGGTACGACTTTCTTT.

The rearrangement uses TRBV20-1 and TRBJ2-1, with 11 bases that match TRBD2. V was clipped by 1 base and J by 3 bases; unmatched bases: 2. The CDR3 length is 15 residues. Looked up from germline, CDR1 is DFQATT and CDR2 is SNEGSKA (reference sequence). The CDR3 protein is CSARVLAGGYNEQFF. The CDR3 DNA reads TGCAGTGCTAGAGTCCTAGCGGGGGGCTACAATGAGCAGTTCTTC.

The rearrangement uses TRBV20-1 and TRBJ2-7; D remains unclear. Germline V gene data show CDR1 as DFQATT and CDR2 as SNEGSKA (reference sequence). V was trimmed by 6 bases and J by 4 bases, leaving 16 bases between them. CDR3 length: 13 residues. CDR3 protein: CSAPLSGLYEQYF. CDR3 nucleotide sequence: TGCAGTGCCCCACTTTCCGGATTATACGAGCAGTACTTC.

In its sample, this clonotype was seen a few times. The CDR3 DNA reads as TGTGCCAGCAGTCACCCTGAGGACAGGGGGCGCAGCTATGGCTACACCTTC. It codes for CASSHPEDRGRSYGYTF. The gene calls are TRBV7-3 and TRBJ1-2; the match to TRBD1 covers 11 bases. The CDR3 spans 17 residues. CDR1 SGHTA and CDR2 FQGTGA come from the germline V gene. Trimming cost V 6 bases and J 4 bases; bases outside gene matches: 13. The variable domain in full, with the rest retrieved from reference TRBV7-3 and TRBJ1-2, is GAGVSQTPSNKVTEKGKYVELRCDPISGHTALYWYRQSLGQGPEFLIYFQGTGAADDSGLPNDRFFAVRPEGSVSTLKIQRTERGDSAVYLCASSHPEDRGRSYGYTFGSGTRLTVV.

The chain is built from TRBV6-1 and TRBJ2-7, with 8 nucleotides matching TRBD1. The junction had 5 bases not matched to a gene; V was cut back by 6 bases and J by 7 bases. Germline V gene data show CDR1 as MNHNS and CDR2 as SASEGT. The CDR3 is made up of 12 amino acids. CDR3 amino acids: CASRDRVNEQYF. Here the CDR3 DNA reads TGTGCCAGCAGGGACAGGGTCAATGAGCAGTACTTC.

This clonotype turned up a few times. This chain links TRBV6-1 with TRBJ1-1; 8 bases match TRBD1. With 6 bases clipped from V and 2 bases from J, the junction kept 11 bases outside the gene matches. There are 16 residues in the CDR3. The germline gives CDR1 MNHNS, CDR2 SASEGT. The CDR3 loop reads CASSPPDRGLNTEAFF. DNA for the CDR3: TGTGCCAGCAGCCCACCCGACAGGGGCCTTAACACTGAAGCTTTCTTT.

The CDR3: CASSTRTGWDYGYTF. The CDR3 region has the DNA TGCGCCAGCAGCACACGGACAGGGTGGGACTATGGCTACACCTTC. This chain joins TRBV5-1 and TRBJ1-2; TRBD1 aligns across 8 bases. V was clipped by 4 bases and J by 3 bases; unmatched bases: 8. The CDR3 is 15 residues long. The germline V gene encodes CDR1 SGHRS and CDR2 YFSETQ.

This clonotype counts as medium-sized (0.01 to 0.1%). The chain recombines TRBV20-1 with TRBJ2-5, with 10 nucleotides matching TRBD1. Per the germline V gene, CDR1 is DFQATT and CDR2 is SNEGSKA (reference sequence). The trim removed 6 bases at V and 2 bases at J, leaving 0 bases unmatched. The length of the CDR3 is 12 residues. The CDR3 spells CSADRGQETQYF. The DNA for the CDR3 is TGCAGTGCGGACAGGGGGCAAGAGACCCAGTACTTC.

The rearrangement uses TRBV24-1 and TRBJ2-1; 11 bases fit TRBD2. V dropped 4 bases and J dropped 3; count of bases not matched to a gene: 7. The CDR3 runs 17 residues. Germline loops: CDR1 KGHDR, CDR2 SFDVKD. CDR3: CATSDPTTSGDYNEQFF. The DNA of the CDR3 is TGTGCCACCAGTGACCCAACGACTAGCGGGGACTACAATGAGCAGTTCTTC.